These 12 T cell receptor beta chains originate from one sample sequenced in a study of beta chain features in type 1 diabetes. What was sequenced were expressed TCRB transcripts, since all of the isolated RNA had been reverse transcribed. The data were produced by immunoSEQ multiplex PCR, yet TCRdb's version contains in-frame clones alone and is incomplete. The table includes approximately 140,000 clones, less than 9% detected once. The sequenced material came from central memory CD4+ T cells from blood. These receptor sequences come from a woman younger than 45 in good health.

The chain employs TRBV19 and TRBJ1-1; D is possibly TRBD1 (5 bases). CDR3 size: 14 residues. Per germline, CDR1 LNHDA and CDR2 SQIVND (reference sequence). Trimming took 6 bases from V and 3 from J, leaving 14 bases between them. CDR3 region: CASSTYQGYTEAFF. CDR3 DNA: TGTGCCAGTAGCACCTACCAGGGATACACTGAAGCTTTCTTT.

This clone has just a few counts. The chain is built from TRBV5-1 and TRBJ2-1; 7 bases map to TRBD2. The length of the CDR3 is 15 residues. V lost 0 bases and J lost 4; bases outside the gene matches: 4. CDR1 SGHRS and CDR2 YFSETQ come from the germline V gene. CDR3 nucleotides: TGCGCCAGCAGCTTGGATCAGGGAGGGTACAATGAGCAGTTCTTC. It yields the protein CASSLDQGGYNEQFF.

The chain recombines TRBV7-2 with TRBJ2-1, with 11 bases fitting TRBD2. With V trimmed by 5 bases and J by 3 bases, 3 bases remained unmatched. The germline CDR1 and CDR2 sequences are SGHTA and FQGNSA. This CDR3 has 15 amino acids. Written as DNA, the CDR3 is TGTGCCAGCAGCCCGGGACTAGCGGACTACAATGAGCAGTTCTTC. Its translation is CASSPGLADYNEQFF.

This clone was seen a handful of times. The chain combines TRBV5-1 with TRBJ2-2; D may be TRBD2 (6 bases). Trimming left V 7 bases short and J 5 bases short, with 21 bases between. The CDR3 is 16 residues long. Per the germline V gene, CDR1 is SGHRS and CDR2 is YFSETQ. The CDR3 here is CASRKQREVGTGELFF. CDR3 in DNA: TGCGCCAGCCGAAAACAGAGGGAGGTCGGGACCGGGGAGCTGTTTTTT.

This clone was seen more than once but under ten times. The chain is built from TRBV6-1 and TRBJ1-1; a possible D gene is TRBD1 (6 bases). The CDR3 consists of 13 residues. V was trimmed by 4 bases and J by 1 base, leaving 7 bases between them. Germline V CDR1 and CDR2: MNHNS, SASEGT. In nucleotides, the CDR3 is TGTGCCAGCAGTGCGACAGGGAACACTGAAGCTTTCTTT. Translated, it gives CASSATGNTEAFF.

This clone was counted a few times. This sequence joins TRBV5-1 and TRBJ2-1; TRBD2 might be the D (6 bases). The V gene lost 0 bases and the J gene lost 8 bases, with 9 bases spanning the gap. Germline CDR1 and CDR2: SGHRS and YFSETQ. The CDR3 has 13 amino acids. The CDR3 sequence is CASSLDGSDEQFF. As DNA, the CDR3 is TGCGCCAGCAGCTTGGACGGGAGCGATGAGCAGTTCTTC.

This clone was observed a handful of times. The chain employs TRBV29-1 and TRBJ2-7, with TRBD2 identical over 13 bases. J lost 4 bases, V lost 6 bases, and 3 bases had no gene match. Germline V gives CDR1 SQVTM, CDR2 ANQGSEA. The CDR3 totals 13 residues. This CDR3 is CSVTSGRRYEQYF. DNA for the CDR3: TGCAGCGTGACTAGCGGGAGGCGATACGAGCAGTACTTC.

This clone was detected only a few times. J is TRBJ2-5 and V is TRBV28; TRBD1 is a possible D gene (6 bases). Looked up from germline, CDR1 is MDHEN and CDR2 is SYDVKM. The CDR3 extends over 13 amino acids. V lost 5 bases, J lost 13 bases, and 20 bases lay in between. CDR3: CASSPPDSYNAYF. The CDR3 nucleotides are TGTGCCAGCAGTCCACCGGACAGTTACAATGCGTACTTC.

This clone was counted once. The chain joins TRBV28 to TRBJ2-2, with a possible D match to TRBD2 (7 bases). Trimming left V 6 bases short and J 9 bases short, with 11 bases between. Germline V CDR1 and CDR2: MDHEN, SYDVKM. This CDR3 comprises 12 residues. CDR3 loop: CASRGGRRELFF. The CDR3 nucleotides read TGTGCCAGCAGGGGGGGGCGCCGGGAGCTGTTTTTT.

This clone was counted ten times or more. The chain employs TRBV4-2 and TRBJ2-1; the D is unclear. Between the trimmed V and J ends, which lost 0 bases and 0 bases, there was a span of 6 bases. Looked up from germline, CDR1 is LGHNA and CDR2 is YNFKEQ. The CDR3 runs to 15 residues. CDR3 sequence: CASSQDFGSYNEQFF. CDR3 nucleotides: TGTGCCAGCAGCCAAGATTTCGGCTCCTACAATGAGCAGTTCTTC.

The chain couples TRBV28 to TRBJ1-2; D is unclear. Per the germline V gene, CDR1 is MDHEN and CDR2 is SYDVKM. V lost 4 bases and J 2 bases, leaving 11 bases between the germline ends. The CDR3 totals 14 residues. The DNA for the CDR3 is TGTGCCAGCAGTTCCGCAGGCTCCAACTATGGCTACACCTTC. This codes for CASSSAGSNYGYTF.

This clone was recorded a few times. DNA of the CDR3: TGCGCCAGCAGCCAAGCGGAGGGACAGGGGATCACAGATACGCAGTATTTT. Its translation: CASSQAEGQGITDTQYF. The chain combines TRBV4-3 with TRBJ2-3; 10 bases agree with TRBD1. Germline V CDR1 and CDR2: LGHNA, YSLEER. Unmatched junction bases numbered 6, after V lost 1 base and J lost 2 bases. The CDR3 runs 17 residues.